This T cell receptor (beta chain) was recorded in a study of shared clonotypes between healthy human individuals. The wider study: A donor's plate count was three for CD4 naive and three for CD4 memory; CD8 naive had two and CD8 memory one. Study results and limitations: Estimated richness was generally greater in naive than memory subsets.

Researchers divided each subset's genomic DNA evenly across several immunoSEQ plates. Sequencing used immunoSEQ multiplex PCR; TCRdb keeps in-frame clones, though not all of them. The repertoire holds roughly 2,500,000 clones, approximately 93% seen once, with about 0.38% in the top ten. J gave up 1 base and V 5 bases, and 2 bases lay outside the gene matches. The CDR3 consists of 14 residues. Germline V gives CDR1 LNHDA, CDR2 SQIVND (reference sequence). Details on this clone: Its antigen remains unidentified.

Sample: naive CD4+ T cells from PBMCs. Subset denoted: CD45RA+ positively selected. J is TRBJ2-1 and V is TRBV19; 7 positions agree with TRBD1. The sequence was collected from a man aged 18 to 35 in good health. Some clones in this sample may be carry-over from other donors' samples. The CDR3 nucleotides read TGTGCCAGTAGTTGGGACAGATCCTACAATGAGCAGTTCTTC. Its translation is CASSWDRSYNEQFF.